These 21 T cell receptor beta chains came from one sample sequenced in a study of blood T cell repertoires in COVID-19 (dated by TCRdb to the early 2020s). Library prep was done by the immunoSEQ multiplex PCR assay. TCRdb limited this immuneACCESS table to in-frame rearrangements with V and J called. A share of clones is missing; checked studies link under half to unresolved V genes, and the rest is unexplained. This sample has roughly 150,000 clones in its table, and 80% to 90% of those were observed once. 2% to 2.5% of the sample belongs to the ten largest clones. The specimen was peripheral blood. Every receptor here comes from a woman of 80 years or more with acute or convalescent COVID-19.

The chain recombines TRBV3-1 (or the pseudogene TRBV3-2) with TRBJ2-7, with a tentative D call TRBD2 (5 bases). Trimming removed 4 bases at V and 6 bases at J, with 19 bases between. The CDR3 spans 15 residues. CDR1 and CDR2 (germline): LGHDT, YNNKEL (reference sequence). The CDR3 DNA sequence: TGTGCCAGCAGCCTAGAGTCCCGGGGAAAGGGCGAGCAGTACTTC. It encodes CASSLESRGKGEQYF.

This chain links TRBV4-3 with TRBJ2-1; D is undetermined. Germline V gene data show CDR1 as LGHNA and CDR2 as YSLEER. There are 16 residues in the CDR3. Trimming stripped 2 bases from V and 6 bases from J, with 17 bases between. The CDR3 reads CASSQRSHDRGNEQFF. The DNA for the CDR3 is TGCGCCAGCAGCCAAAGAAGCCACGACCGAGGCAATGAGCAGTTCTTC.

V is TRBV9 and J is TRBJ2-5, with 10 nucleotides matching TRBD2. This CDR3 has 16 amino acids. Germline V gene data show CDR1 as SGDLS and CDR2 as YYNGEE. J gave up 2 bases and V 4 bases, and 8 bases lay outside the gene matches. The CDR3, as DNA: TGTGCCAGCAGCCTACGAGCGGGAGGGCTTCAAGAGACCCAGTACTTC. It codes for CASSLRAGGLQETQYF. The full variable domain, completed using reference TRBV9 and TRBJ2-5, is DSGVTQTPKHLITATGQRVTLRCSPRSGDLSVYWYQQSLDQGLQFLIQYYNGEERAKGNILERFSAQQFPDLHSELNLSSLELGDSALYFCASSLRAGGLQETQYFGPGTRLLVL.

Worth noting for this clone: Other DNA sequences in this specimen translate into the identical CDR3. The CDR3 loop is CASSVQGYEQYF. The CDR3 DNA reads as TGTGCCAGCAGTGTACAGGGGTACGAGCAGTACTTC. The gene calls are TRBV2 and TRBJ2-7; TRBD1 aligns across 7 bases. Germline lookup yields CDR1 SNHLY and CDR2 FYNNEI. The J segment lost 4 bases and the V segment lost 4 bases, leaving 1 base of the junction unmatched. This CDR3 contains 12 residues.

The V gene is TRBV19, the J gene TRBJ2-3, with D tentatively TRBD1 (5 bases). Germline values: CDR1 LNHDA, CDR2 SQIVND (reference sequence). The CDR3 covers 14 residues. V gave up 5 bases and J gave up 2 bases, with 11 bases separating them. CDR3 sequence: CASSLRVFTDTQYF. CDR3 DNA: TGTGCCAGTAGTCTCAGGGTTTTCACAGATACGCAGTATTTT.

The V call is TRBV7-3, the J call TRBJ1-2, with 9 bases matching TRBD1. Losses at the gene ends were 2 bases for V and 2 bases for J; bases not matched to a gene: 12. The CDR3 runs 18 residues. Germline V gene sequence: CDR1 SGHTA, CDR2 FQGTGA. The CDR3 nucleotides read TGTGCCAGCAGCTTACTTCCTGTCCCGGGACAGGGAAACTATGGCTACACCTTC. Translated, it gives CASSLLPVPGQGNYGYTF.

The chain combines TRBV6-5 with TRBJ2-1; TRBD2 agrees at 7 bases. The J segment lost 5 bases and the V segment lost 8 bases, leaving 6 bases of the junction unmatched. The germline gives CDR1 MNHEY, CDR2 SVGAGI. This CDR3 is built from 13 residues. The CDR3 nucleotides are TGTGCCAGCGGTCGGGAGGCCCACAATGAGCAGTTCTTC. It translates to CASGREAHNEQFF.

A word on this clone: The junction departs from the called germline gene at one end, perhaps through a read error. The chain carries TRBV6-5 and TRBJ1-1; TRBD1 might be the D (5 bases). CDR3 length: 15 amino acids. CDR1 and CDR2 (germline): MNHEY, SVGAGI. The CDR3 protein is CASSPPGLPIAVLLF. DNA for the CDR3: TGTGCCAGCAGTCCCCCGGGACTGCCAATTGCTGTACTTCTCTTT.

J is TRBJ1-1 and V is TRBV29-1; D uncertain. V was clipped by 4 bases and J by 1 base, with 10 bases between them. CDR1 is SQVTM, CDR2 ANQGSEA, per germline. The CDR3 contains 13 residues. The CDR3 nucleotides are TGCAGCGTTGGACTACACCCGAACACTGAAGCTTTCTTT. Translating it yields CSVGLHPNTEAFF.

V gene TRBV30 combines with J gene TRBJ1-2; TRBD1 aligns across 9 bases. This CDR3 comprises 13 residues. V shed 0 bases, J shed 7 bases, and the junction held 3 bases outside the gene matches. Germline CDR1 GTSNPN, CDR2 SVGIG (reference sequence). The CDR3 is CAWSVQGAVGYTF. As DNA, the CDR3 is TGTGCCTGGAGTGTACAGGGGGCGGTTGGCTACACCTTC.

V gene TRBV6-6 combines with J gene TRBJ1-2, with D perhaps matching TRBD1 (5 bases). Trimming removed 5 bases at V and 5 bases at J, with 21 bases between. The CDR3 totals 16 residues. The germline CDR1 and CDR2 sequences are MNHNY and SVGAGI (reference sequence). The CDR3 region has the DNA TGTGCCAGCAGTCGTAGTCAGGGCGCCTTGCTATATGGCTACACCTTC. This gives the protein CASSRSQGALLYGYTF.

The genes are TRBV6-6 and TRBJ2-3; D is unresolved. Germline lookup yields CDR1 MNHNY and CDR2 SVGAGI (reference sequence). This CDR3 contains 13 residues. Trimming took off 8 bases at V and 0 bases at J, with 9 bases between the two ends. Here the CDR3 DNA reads TGTGCCAGCCGCGAGTCTAGCACAGATACGCAGTATTTT. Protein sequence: CASRESSTDTQYF.

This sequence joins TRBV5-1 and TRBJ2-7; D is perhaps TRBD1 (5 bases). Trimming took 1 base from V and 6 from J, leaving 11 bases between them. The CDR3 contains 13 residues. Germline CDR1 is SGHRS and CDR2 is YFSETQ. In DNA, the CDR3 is TGCGCCAGCAGCTTGATGACAGATGGCGAGCAGTACTTC. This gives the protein CASSLMTDGEQYF.

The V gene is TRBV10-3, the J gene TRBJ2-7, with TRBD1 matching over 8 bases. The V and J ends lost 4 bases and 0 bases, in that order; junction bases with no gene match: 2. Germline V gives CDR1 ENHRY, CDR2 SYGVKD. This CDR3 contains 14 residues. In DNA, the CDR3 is TGTGCCATCAGTGGGGGGACAGGCTCCTACGAGCAGTACTTC. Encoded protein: CAISGGTGSYEQYF.

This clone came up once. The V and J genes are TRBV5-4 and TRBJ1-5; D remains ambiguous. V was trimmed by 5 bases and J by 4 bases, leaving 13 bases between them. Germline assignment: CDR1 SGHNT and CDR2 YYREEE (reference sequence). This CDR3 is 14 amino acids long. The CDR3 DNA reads TGTGCCAGCAGTTTGTCGGGGTCTAATCAGCCCCAGCATTTT. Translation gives CASSLSGSNQPQHF.

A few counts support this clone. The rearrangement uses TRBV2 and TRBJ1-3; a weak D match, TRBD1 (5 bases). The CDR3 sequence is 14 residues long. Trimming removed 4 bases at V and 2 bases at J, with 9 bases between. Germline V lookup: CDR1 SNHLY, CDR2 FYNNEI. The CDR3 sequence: CASSVSRAGNTIYF. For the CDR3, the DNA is TGTGCCAGCAGTGTCTCCAGGGCTGGAAACACCATATATTTT.

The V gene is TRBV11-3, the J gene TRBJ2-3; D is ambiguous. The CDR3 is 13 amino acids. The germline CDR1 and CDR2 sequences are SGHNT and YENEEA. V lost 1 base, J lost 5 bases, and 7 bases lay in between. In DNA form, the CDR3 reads TGTGCCAGCAGCTTAGGTCCCAAAGATACGCAGTATTTT. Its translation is CASSLGPKDTQYF.

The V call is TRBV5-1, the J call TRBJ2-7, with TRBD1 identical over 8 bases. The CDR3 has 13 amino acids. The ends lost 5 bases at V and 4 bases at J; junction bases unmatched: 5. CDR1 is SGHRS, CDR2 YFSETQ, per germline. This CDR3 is CASSGQGFYEQYF. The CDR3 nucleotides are TGCGCCAGCAGTGGACAGGGTTTTTACGAGCAGTACTTC.

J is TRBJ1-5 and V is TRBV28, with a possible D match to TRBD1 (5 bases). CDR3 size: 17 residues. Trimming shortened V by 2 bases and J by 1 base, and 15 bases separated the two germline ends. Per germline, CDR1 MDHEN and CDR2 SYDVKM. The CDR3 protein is CASSLPRQGVSNQPQHF. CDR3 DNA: TGTGCCAGCAGTTTACCCCGCCAGGGTGTGAGCAATCAGCCCCAGCATTTT.

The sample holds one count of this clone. The CDR3 nucleotides read TGTGCCAGCTCACCAGAGCCACAAGAGACCCAGTACTTC. Translated, it gives CASSPEPQETQYF. The rearrangement joins TRBV18 to TRBJ2-5; D gene unclear. In germline, CDR1 is KGHSH, CDR2 LQKENI. The ends were cut back, 2 bases at V and 2 bases at J, with 6 bases in the middle. The CDR3 has 13 residues.

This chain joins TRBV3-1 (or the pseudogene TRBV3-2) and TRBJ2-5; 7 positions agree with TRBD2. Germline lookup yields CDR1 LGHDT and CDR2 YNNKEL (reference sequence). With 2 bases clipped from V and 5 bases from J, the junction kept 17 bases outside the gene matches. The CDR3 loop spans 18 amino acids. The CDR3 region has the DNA TGTGCCAGCAGCCAAAAACCCCGCTGGCGGGAGAGGTTTGAGACCCAGTACTTC. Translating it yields CASSQKPRWRERFETQYF.